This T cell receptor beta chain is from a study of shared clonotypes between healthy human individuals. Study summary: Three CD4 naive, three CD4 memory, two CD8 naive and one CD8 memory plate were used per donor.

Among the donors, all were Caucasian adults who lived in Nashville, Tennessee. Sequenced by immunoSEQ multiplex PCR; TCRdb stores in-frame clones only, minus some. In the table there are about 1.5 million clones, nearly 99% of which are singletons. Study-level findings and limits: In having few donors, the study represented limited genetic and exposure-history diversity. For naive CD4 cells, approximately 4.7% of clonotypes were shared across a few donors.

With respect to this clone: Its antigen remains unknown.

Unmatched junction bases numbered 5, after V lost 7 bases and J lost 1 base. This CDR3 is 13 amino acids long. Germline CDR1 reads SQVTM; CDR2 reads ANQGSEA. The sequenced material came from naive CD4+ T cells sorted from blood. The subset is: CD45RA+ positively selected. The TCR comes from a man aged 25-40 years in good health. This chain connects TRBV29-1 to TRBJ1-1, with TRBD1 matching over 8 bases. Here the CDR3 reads CSATGATNTEAFF. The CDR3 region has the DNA TGCAGCGCGACAGGGGCCACGAACACTGAAGCTTTCTTT.